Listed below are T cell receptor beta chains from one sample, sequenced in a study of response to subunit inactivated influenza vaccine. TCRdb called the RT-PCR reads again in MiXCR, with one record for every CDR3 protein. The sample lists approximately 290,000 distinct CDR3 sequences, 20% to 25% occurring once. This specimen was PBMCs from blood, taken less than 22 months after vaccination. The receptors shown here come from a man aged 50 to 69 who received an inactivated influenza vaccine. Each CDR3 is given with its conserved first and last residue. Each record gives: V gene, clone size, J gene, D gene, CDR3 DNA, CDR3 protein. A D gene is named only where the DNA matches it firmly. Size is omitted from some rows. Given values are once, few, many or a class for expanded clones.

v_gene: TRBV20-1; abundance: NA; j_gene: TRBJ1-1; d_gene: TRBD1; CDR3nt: TGCAGTGCTACCTCGGACAGGGTTGGGGCTTTCTTT; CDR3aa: CSATSDRVGAFF
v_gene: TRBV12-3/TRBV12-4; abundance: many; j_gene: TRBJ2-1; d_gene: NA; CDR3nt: TGTGCCAGCAGTTTAGACTGGGCAGGGGACAATGAGCAGTTCTTC; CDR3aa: CASSLDWAGDNEQFF
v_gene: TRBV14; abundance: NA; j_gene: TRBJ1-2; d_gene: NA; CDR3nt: TGTGCCAGCAGCCAACGCAGGGCGCGGTATGGCTACACCTTC; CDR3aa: CASSQRRARYGYTF
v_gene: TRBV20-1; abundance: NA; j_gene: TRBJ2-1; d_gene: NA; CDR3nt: TGCAGTGCTAGAGTGGGGGCGGGCCAATTGACGTACAATGAGCAGTTCTTC; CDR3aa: CSARVGAGQLTYNEQFF
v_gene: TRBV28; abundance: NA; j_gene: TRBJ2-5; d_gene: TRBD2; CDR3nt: TGTGCCAGCAGTTTAAGGAGGCGGGAGGGCCGAGAGACCCAGTACTTC; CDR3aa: CASSLRRREGRETQYF
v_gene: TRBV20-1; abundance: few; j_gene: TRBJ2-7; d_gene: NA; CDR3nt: TGCAGTGTTAATAGCGGTGGGGACTACGAGCAGTACTTC; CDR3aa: CSVNSGGDYEQYF
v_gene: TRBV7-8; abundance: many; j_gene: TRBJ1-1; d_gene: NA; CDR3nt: TGTGCCAGCAGCTTAGCAGGTCCAGGTCTGAACACTGAAGCTTTCTTT; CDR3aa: CASSLAGPGLNTEAFF
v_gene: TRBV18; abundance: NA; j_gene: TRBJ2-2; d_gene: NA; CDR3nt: TGTGCCAGCTCCGTAGCGAACACCGGGGAGCTGTTTTTT; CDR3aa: CASSVANTGELFF
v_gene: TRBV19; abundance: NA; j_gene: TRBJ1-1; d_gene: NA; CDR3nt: TGTGCCAGTAGTAGGACCCAGGGAGGTGGCACTGAAGCTTTCTTT; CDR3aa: CASSRTQGGGTEAFF
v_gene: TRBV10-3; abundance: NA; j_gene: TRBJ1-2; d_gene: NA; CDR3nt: TGTGCCATCAGTGATTCACGGACAGTGGGCTATGGCTACACCTTC; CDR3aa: CAISDSRTVGYGYTF
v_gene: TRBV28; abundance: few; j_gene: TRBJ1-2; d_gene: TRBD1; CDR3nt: TGTGCCAGCAACCCTAATCCCGGGACAGGGGGGTCCCCCTATGGCTACACCTTC; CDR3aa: CASNPNPGTGGSPYGYTF
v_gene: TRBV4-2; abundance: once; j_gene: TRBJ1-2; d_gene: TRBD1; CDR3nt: TGTGCCAGCAGCCAAGATGACAGGGCTCGTTATGGCTACACCTTC; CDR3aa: CASSQDDRARYGYTF
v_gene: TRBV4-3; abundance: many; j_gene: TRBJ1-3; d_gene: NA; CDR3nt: TGCGCCAGCAGCCGGCAGGGATCTGGAAACACCATATATTTT; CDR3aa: CASSRQGSGNTIYF
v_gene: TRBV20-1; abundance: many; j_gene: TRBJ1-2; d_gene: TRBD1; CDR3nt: TGCAGTGCGGGGGCACAGGGGCAATATGGCTACACCTTC; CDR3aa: CSAGAQGQYGYTF
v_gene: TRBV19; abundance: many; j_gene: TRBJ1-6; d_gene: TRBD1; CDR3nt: TGTGCCAGTAGTCCCCTCGGGGACAGGGTTTCACCCCTCCACTTT; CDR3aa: CASSPLGDRVSPLHF
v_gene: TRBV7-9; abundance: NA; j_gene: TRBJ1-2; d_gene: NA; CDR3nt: TGTGCCAGCAGCTCTCAAGAAAACCTCTATGGCTACACCTTC; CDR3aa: CASSSQENLYGYTF
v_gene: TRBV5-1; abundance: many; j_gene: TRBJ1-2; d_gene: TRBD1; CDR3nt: TGCGCCAGCACACAGGGGGCGAATGAGTACACCTTC; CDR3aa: CASTQGANEYTF
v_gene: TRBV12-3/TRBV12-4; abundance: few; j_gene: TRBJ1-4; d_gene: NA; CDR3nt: TGTGCCAGCAGTGTCCCCGGGACCGGAAAACTGTTTTTT; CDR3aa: CASSVPGTGKLFF
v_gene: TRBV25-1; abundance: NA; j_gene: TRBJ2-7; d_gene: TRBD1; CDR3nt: TGTGCCAGCAGTGAATCCGCTGGACAGGGTACCTACGAGCAGTACTTC; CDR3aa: CASSESAGQGTYEQYF
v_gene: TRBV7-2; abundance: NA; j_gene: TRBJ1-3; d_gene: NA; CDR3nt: TGTGCCAGCAGCTTAGTAGCGGGCCCGGGAAACACCATATATTTT; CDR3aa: CASSLVAGPGNTIYF
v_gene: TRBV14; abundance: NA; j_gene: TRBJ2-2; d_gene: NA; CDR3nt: TGTGCCAGCAGCCAAGGCGGGGTGAACACCGGGGAGCTGTTTTTT; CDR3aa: CASSQGGVNTGELFF
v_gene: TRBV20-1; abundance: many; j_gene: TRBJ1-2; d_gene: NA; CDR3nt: TGCAGTGCCGAAAATACAGCCATATATGGCTACACCTTC; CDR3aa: CSAENTAIYGYTF
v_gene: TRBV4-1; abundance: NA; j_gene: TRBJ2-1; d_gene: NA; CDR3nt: TGCGCCAGCAGCCGAGCCACGGTCACTGAGCAGTTCTTC; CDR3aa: CASSRATVTEQFF
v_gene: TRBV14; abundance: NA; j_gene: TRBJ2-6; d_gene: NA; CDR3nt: TGTGCCAGCAGCCAAGCGGATTTCTATATCTCTGGGGCCAACGTCCTGACTTTC; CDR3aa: CASSQADFYISGANVLTF
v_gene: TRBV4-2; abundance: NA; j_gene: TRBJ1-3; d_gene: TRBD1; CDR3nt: TGTGCCAGCAGCCAAGATGGGACAGGGGGGAACACCATATATTTT; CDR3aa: CASSQDGTGGNTIYF
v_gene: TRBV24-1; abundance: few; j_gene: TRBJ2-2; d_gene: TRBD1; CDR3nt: TGTGCCACCAGTGATCCGACAGGGGGCCGGTATCCCGGGGAGCTGTTTTTT; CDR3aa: CATSDPTGGRYPGELFF
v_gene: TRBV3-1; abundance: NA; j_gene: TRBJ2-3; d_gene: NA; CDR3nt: TGTGCCAGCAGCCAAGATTCGGTAATCACAGATACGCAGTATTTT; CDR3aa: CASSQDSVITDTQYF
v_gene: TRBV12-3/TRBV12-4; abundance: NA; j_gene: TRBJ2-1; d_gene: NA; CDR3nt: TGTGCCAGCATACTCGACGGTAAATTTGGTGAGCAGTTCTTC; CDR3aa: CASILDGKFGEQFF
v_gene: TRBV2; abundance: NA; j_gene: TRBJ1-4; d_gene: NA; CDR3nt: TGTGCCAGCAGCCGCGCAGGGGTGCCTAATGAAAAACTGTTTTTT; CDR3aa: CASSRAGVPNEKLFF
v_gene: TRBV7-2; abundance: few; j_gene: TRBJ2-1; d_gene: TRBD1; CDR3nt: TGTGCCAGCAGCTCAGCCGGGACAGGCAATGAGCAGTTCTTC; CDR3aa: CASSSAGTGNEQFF
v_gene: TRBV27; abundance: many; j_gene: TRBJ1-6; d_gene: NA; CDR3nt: TGTGCCAGCAGTTTAGACCGGTTTTCACCCCTCCACTTT; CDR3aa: CASSLDRFSPLHF
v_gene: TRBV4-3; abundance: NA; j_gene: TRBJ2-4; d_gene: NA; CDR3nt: TGCGCCAGCAGCCAAGCCTTTGCCGGGCGGGACATTCAGTACTTC; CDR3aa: CASSQAFAGRDIQYF
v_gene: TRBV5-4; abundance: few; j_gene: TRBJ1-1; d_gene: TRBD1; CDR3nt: TGTGCCAGCAGCCTAGATTGGACAGGGTCGGCTTTCTTT; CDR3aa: CASSLDWTGSAFF
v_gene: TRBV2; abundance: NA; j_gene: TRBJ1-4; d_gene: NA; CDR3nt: TGTGCCAGCAAGATCAGGGGTGGAACTAATGAAAAACTGTTTTTT; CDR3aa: CASKIRGGTNEKLFF
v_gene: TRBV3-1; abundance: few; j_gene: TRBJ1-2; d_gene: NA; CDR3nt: TGTGCCAGCAGCCAAAAGGAGTTTTATGGCTACACCTTC; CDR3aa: CASSQKEFYGYTF
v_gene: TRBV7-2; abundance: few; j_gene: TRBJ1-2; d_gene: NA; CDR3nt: TGTGCCAGCAGCTCCTCCGCCGGGACAAGTTCTAACTATGGCTACACCTTC; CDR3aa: CASSSSAGTSSNYGYTF
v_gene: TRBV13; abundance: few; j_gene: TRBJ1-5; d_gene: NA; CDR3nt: TGTGCCAGCAGCCAGAGATTTAGCAATCAGCCCCAGCATTTT; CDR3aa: CASSQRFSNQPQHF
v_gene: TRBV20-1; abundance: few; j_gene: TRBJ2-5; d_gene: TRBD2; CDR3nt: TGCAGTGCTAACCGAGGACTAGCGGGGGGCGAGACCCAGTACTTC; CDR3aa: CSANRGLAGGETQYF
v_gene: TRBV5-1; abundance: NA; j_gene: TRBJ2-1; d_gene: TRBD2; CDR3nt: TGCGCCAGCAGCTCCCTGTTAGCGGGGGGTGGCAATGAGCAGTTCTTC; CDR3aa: CASSSLLAGGGNEQFF
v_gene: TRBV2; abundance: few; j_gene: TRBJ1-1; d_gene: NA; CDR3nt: TGTGCCAGCAGTGAGAGAAGGTTGAACACTGAAGCTTTCTTT; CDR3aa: CASSERRLNTEAFF
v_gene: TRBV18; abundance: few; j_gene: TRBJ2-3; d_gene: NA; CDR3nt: TGTGCCAGCTCACCACCGAGGTTTGGCTACACAGATACGCAGTATTTT; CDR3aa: CASSPPRFGYTDTQYF
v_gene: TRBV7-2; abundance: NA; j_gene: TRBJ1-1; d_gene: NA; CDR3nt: TGTGCCAGCAGCTTAAGACTCGGGAGGAACACTGAAGCTTTCTTT; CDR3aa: CASSLRLGRNTEAFF
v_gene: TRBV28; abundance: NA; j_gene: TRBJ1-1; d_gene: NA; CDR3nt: TGTGCCAGCAGTCAGGGGACCACTGAAGCTTTCTTT; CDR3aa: CASSQGTTEAFF
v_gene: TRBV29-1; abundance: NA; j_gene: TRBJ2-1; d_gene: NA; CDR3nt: TGCAGCGTTGTAGGCCCCAGTGGGGCCTACAATGAGCAGTTCTTC; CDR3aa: CSVVGPSGAYNEQFF
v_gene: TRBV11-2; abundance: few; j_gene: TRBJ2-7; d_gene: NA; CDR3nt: TGTGCCAGCAGCTCACAGCCCACCCAGTACTTC; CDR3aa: CASSSQPTQYF
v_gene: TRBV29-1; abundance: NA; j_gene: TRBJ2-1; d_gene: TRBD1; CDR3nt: TGCAGCGTTGAACCGACAGGGTATGAGCAGTTCTTC; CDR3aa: CSVEPTGYEQFF
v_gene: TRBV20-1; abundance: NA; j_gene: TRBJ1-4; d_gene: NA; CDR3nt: TGCAGTGCCCGGTTCTCGGAAAAACTGTTTTTT; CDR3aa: CSARFSEKLFF
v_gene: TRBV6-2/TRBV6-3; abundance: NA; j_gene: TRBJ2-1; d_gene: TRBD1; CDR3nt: TGTGCCAGCGATGGGACAGGCCTACTCAATGAGCAGTTCTTC; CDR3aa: CASDGTGLLNEQFF